The rows below give T cell receptor beta chains drawn from one sample of a study of PD-1 blockade in mismatch repair-deficient tumors. Sequenced by immunoSEQ multiplex PCR; TCRdb stores in-frame clones only, minus some. Here the sample spans tens of thousands of clones, around 73% being singletons. Specimen: peripheral blood, collected 2 weeks after starting pembrolizumab. The receptor source for this set is an adult with mismatch repair-deficient cancer. Each CDR3 is given with its conserved first and last residue. A D gene is named only where the DNA matches it firmly. Clone sizes are given selectively: once, few, many, or a class where the clone is expanded.

CDR3 protein: CASSPGLAIEQFF
CDR3 DNA: TGCGCCAGCAGCCCCGGACTAGCGATTGAGCAGTTCTTC
clone size: .
D gene: TRBD2
J gene: TRBJ2-1
V gene: TRBV4-1

CDR3 protein: CASVEGGINQPQHF
CDR3 DNA: TGTGCCAGCGTTGAGGGAGGGATCAATCAGCCCCAGCATTTT
clone size: .
D gene: .
J gene: TRBJ1-5
V gene: TRBV6-5

CDR3 protein: CASTLTGRGNTIYF
CDR3 DNA: TGTGCCAGCACCCTTACAGGCCGAGGAAACACCATATATTTT
clone size: .
D gene: .
J gene: TRBJ1-3
V gene: TRBV7-8

CDR3 protein: CASSYSGQGQETQYF
CDR3 DNA: TGTGCCAGCAGTTACTCGGGACAGGGCCAAGAGACCCAGTACTTC
clone size: .
D gene: TRBD1
J gene: TRBJ2-5
V gene: TRBV6-6

CDR3 protein: CASSPPGLAVPIWYF
CDR3 DNA: TGTGCCAGCAGCCCGCCGGGACTAGCCGTCCCTATTTGGTACTTC
clone size: .
D gene: TRBD2
J gene: TRBJ2-7
V gene: TRBV7-6

CDR3 protein: CASTRGTNEKLFF
CDR3 DNA: TGTGCCAGCACTCGTGGAACTAATGAAAAACTGTTTTTT
clone size: .
D gene: .
J gene: TRBJ1-4
V gene: TRBV7-2

CDR3 protein: CASTNRVKAGNTIYF
CDR3 DNA: TGTGCCAGCACCAACAGGGTTAAGGCAGGAAACACCATATATTTT
clone size: .
D gene: .
J gene: TRBJ1-3
V gene: TRBV6-5

CDR3 protein: CASSKVGLTGRYTDTQYF
CDR3 DNA: TGTGCCAGCAGCAAAGTGGGGCTAACCGGGAGGTACACAGATACGCAGTATTTT
clone size: .
D gene: .
J gene: TRBJ2-3
V gene: TRBV21-1

CDR3 protein: CASSFREIDTQYF
CDR3 DNA: TGTGCCAGCAGTTTTCGGGAGATAGATACGCAGTATTTT
clone size: .
D gene: .
J gene: TRBJ2-3
V gene: TRBV4-2

CDR3 protein: CASSDKRSYNEQFF
CDR3 DNA: TGTGCCAGCAGTGATAAGCGGTCCTACAATGAGCAGTTCTTC
clone size: .
D gene: .
J gene: TRBJ2-1
V gene: TRBV2

CDR3 protein: CASSLWGLNSGANVLTF
CDR3 DNA: TGTGCCAGCAGCTTGTGGGGGCTTAACTCTGGGGCCAACGTCCTGACTTTC
clone size: .
D gene: .
J gene: TRBJ2-6
V gene: TRBV5-4

CDR3 protein: CASSWGQGSYEQYF
CDR3 DNA: TGCGCCAGCAGCTGGGGACAGGGTTCCTACGAGCAGTACTTC
clone size: .
D gene: TRBD1
J gene: TRBJ2-7
V gene: TRBV5-1

CDR3 protein: CASSVVGGSSYNEQFF
CDR3 DNA: TGTGCCAGCAGCGTAGTCGGCGGGAGCTCATACAATGAGCAGTTCTTC
clone size: .
D gene: TRBD2
J gene: TRBJ2-1
V gene: TRBV9

CDR3 protein: CASSLLNWGQPQHF
CDR3 DNA: TGTGCCAGCAGCTTACTAAATTGGGGGCAGCCCCAGCATTTT
clone size: .
D gene: .
J gene: TRBJ1-5
V gene: TRBV7-2

CDR3 protein: CASTTGLAGASSYNEQFF
CDR3 DNA: TGTGCCAGTACGACCGGCCTAGCGGGAGCTTCCTCCTACAATGAGCAGTTCTTC
clone size: .
D gene: TRBD2
J gene: TRBJ2-1
V gene: TRBV19

CDR3 protein: CASSYAADTQYF
CDR3 DNA: TGTGCCAGCAGTTACGCGGCAGATACGCAGTATTTT
clone size: .
D gene: .
J gene: TRBJ2-3
V gene: TRBV6-6

CDR3 protein: CASSRELANYGYTF
CDR3 DNA: TGTGCCAGTAGTAGGGAGTTGGCTAACTATGGCTACACCTTC
clone size: .
D gene: .
J gene: TRBJ1-2
V gene: TRBV19

CDR3 protein: CASSLEAGGTYNEQFF
CDR3 DNA: TGCGCCAGCAGCTTGGAAGCGGGAGGAACCTACAATGAGCAGTTCTTC
clone size: .
D gene: TRBD2
J gene: TRBJ2-1
V gene: TRBV5-1

CDR3 protein: CASSFKIGSEAFF
CDR3 DNA: TGTGCCAGCAGCTTCAAGATAGGCTCTGAAGCTTTCTTT
clone size: .
D gene: .
J gene: TRBJ1-1
V gene: TRBV7-2

CDR3 protein: CAKGFNEQYF
CDR3 DNA: TGTGCCAAGGGGTTTAACGAGCAGTACTTC
clone size: .
D gene: .
J gene: TRBJ2-7
V gene: TRBV21-1

CDR3 protein: CASSQEVGTTRIEQFF
CDR3 DNA: TGCGCCAGCAGCCAAGAGGTTGGGACTACTAGGATTGAGCAGTTCTTC
clone size: .
D gene: TRBD2
J gene: TRBJ2-1
V gene: TRBV4-3

CDR3 protein: CASSLGRAGHYEQYF
CDR3 DNA: TGTGCCAGCAGCTTAGGGCGGGCCGGGCACTACGAGCAGTACTTC
clone size: .
D gene: .
J gene: TRBJ2-7
V gene: TRBV11-2

CDR3 protein: CASSWGDTEAFF
CDR3 DNA: TGTGCCAGCAGCTGGGGGGACACTGAAGCTTTCTTT
clone size: .
D gene: .
J gene: TRBJ1-1
V gene: TRBV11-2

CDR3 protein: CASGGQDVFSMGNTIYF
CDR3 DNA: TGTGCCTCGGGGGGACAGGATGTCTTCTCGATGGGAAACACCATATATTTT
clone size: few
D gene: TRBD1
J gene: TRBJ1-3
V gene: TRBV30

CDR3 protein: CASSRPGQGIGEQFF
CDR3 DNA: TGCGCCAGCAGCCGACCGGGACAGGGGATAGGCGAGCAGTTCTTC
clone size: few
D gene: TRBD1
J gene: TRBJ2-1
V gene: TRBV5-1

CDR3 protein: CAWKSPGTASGNTIYF
CDR3 DNA: TGTGCCTGGAAGAGCCCCGGGACAGCCTCTGGAAACACCATATATTTT
clone size: .
D gene: TRBD1
J gene: TRBJ1-3
V gene: TRBV30

CDR3 protein: CASSQAYSNSNYGYTF
CDR3 DNA: TGTGCCAGCAGCCAAGCCTACAGTAATTCTAACTATGGCTACACCTTC
clone size: once
D gene: .
J gene: TRBJ1-2
V gene: TRBV4-2

CDR3 protein: CASSGLRGRGEKLFF
CDR3 DNA: TGTGCCAGCAGTGGACTCAGGGGGCGCGGTGAAAAACTGTTTTTT
clone size: .
D gene: TRBD1
J gene: TRBJ1-4
V gene: TRBV6-5

CDR3 protein: CASSLGIGLTDTQYF
CDR3 DNA: TGTGCCAGCAGCTTGGGTATCGGACTCACAGATACGCAGTATTTT
clone size: .
D gene: .
J gene: TRBJ2-3
V gene: TRBV5-6

CDR3 protein: CASSSTSGDNEQFF
CDR3 DNA: TGTGCCAGCAGCTCCACTAGCGGGGACAATGAGCAGTTCTTC
clone size: .
D gene: TRBD2
J gene: TRBJ2-1
V gene: TRBV7-9

CDR3 protein: CASWPGGKRVYEQYF
CDR3 DNA: TGTGCCAGCTGGCCCGGGGGAAAGAGGGTCTACGAGCAGTACTTC
clone size: .
D gene: .
J gene: TRBJ2-7
V gene: TRBV27

CDR3 protein: CASSLEAPGAADEQFF
CDR3 DNA: TGTGCCAGCAGCTTAGAGGCCCCTGGGGCTGCGGATGAGCAGTTCTTC
clone size: .
D gene: .
J gene: TRBJ2-1
V gene: TRBV7-2

CDR3 protein: CASSRGTTSSDF
CDR3 DNA: TGTGCCAGCAGCCGCGGGACCACGTCAAGCGATTTT
clone size: .
D gene: .
J gene: TRBJ1-3
V gene: TRBV5-8

CDR3 protein: CASSYVSSRSYNEQFF
CDR3 DNA: TGTGCCAGCAGTTACGTATCGAGCCGCTCCTACAATGAGCAGTTCTTC
clone size: .
D gene: .
J gene: TRBJ2-1
V gene: TRBV6-5

CDR3 protein: CASRLYPGANTEAFF
CDR3 DNA: TGTGCCAGCAGACTTTATCCGGGGGCGAACACTGAAGCTTTCTTT
clone size: once
D gene: .
J gene: TRBJ1-1
V gene: TRBV28

CDR3 protein: CASSVEGGSPHNEQFF
CDR3 DNA: TGTGCCAGCAGCGTAGAGGGCGGGAGTCCCCACAATGAGCAGTTCTTC
clone size: .
D gene: TRBD2
J gene: TRBJ2-1
V gene: TRBV9

CDR3 protein: CASSERDEQFF
CDR3 DNA: TGTGCCAGCAGTGAACGAGATGAGCAGTTCTTC
clone size: .
D gene: .
J gene: TRBJ2-1
V gene: TRBV6-1